Reported below is one T cell receptor (beta chain). The table came from immunoSEQ multiplex PCR; TCRdb's copy has only in-frame clones and leaves some out. The sample has 95,000 to 150,000 clones, approximately 90% seen once; the top ten hold about 4.5%. The data derive from a study of blood T cell repertoires in COVID-19. Overall study: Researchers got acute and convalescent COVID-19 samples from the United States, Italy and Spain.

The CDR3 is 14 amino acids. The gene calls are TRBV21-1 and TRBJ1-2; the table's D gene call, TRBD1, was not cross checked with the DNA. TRBV21-1 is classified as a pseudogene. Sequencing was done on a sample of peripheral blood. This TCR derives from a man in his forties or fifties with acute or convalescent COVID-19. This chain's CDR3 is CARFPPGQGLGYTF. The DNA for the CDR3 is TGTGCCAGGTTTCCGCCGGGACAGGGTTTAGGCTACACCTTC.